The 32 T cell receptor beta chains below all came from one sample that was sequenced in a study of T cells after yellow fever vaccination. A single record per CDR3 protein comes from TCRdb applying MiXCR to the 5' RACE reads. The table records some 560,000 distinct CDR3 sequences, around 16% of them present only once. Sequencing used PBMCs, obtained 5 days after the first yellow fever vaccination. All receptors come from a man aged 18 to 29 who received the YFV17D yellow fever vaccine.

Only a few counts were recorded for this clonotype. This sequence joins TRBV7-9 and TRBJ1-1; TRBD1 aligns across 7 bases. The CDR3 runs 17 residues. Germline CDR1 and CDR2: SEHNR and FQNEAQ (reference sequence). V was clipped by 5 bases and J by 0 bases; unmatched bases: 12. CDR3 loop: CASSPGTVLIMNTEAFF. The CDR3 DNA is TGTGCCAGCAGCCCCGGGACAGTGCTTATCATGAACACTGAAGCTTTCTTT.

The gene calls are TRBV20-1 and TRBJ2-4; 7 nucleotides align to TRBD2. Trimming cost V 0 bases and J 6 bases; bases outside gene matches: 5. The CDR3 runs 14 residues. CDR1 is DFQATT, CDR2 SNEGSKA, per germline (reference sequence). The CDR3 sequence is CSARDPGTTNIQYF. CDR3 sequence (DNA): TGCAGTGCTAGAGATCCCGGGACTACAAACATTCAGTACTTC.

The CDR3 DNA sequence: TGTGCCAGCAGTGGCCCGGGAGGGGGCAAATACGAGCAGTACTTC. Protein product: CASSGPGGGKYEQYF. The V and J genes are TRBV6-2 or TRBV6-3 and TRBJ2-7, with D possibly matching TRBD2 (8 bases). This CDR3 is 15 amino acids long. V was shortened by 5 bases and J by 4 bases, with 18 bases between the two germline ends. Germline V gives CDR1 MNHEY, CDR2 SVGEGT.

This clonotype has a handful of counts. This rearrangement joins TRBV11-2 to TRBJ2-1; TRBD2 aligns across 9 bases. The CDR3 has 15 residues. J lost 10 bases, V lost 5 bases, and 12 bases had no gene match. From germline, CDR1 is SGHAT and CDR2 FQNNGV. The CDR3 loop reads CASSPSGGPFREQFF. CDR3 in DNA: TGTGCCAGCAGCCCCAGCGGGGGGCCGTTTCGGGAGCAGTTCTTC.

The chain recombines TRBV12-3 or TRBV12-4 with TRBJ2-4; no clear D gene. This CDR3 contains 15 residues. Trimming pared 3 bases from V and 0 bases from J, leaving 9 bases between. CDR3 amino acids: CASSFSSLAKNIQYF. CDR3 DNA: TGTGCCAGCAGTTTTTCCTCGCTAGCCAAAAACATTCAGTACTTC.

The rearrangement uses TRBV7-9 and TRBJ2-2, with D perhaps matching TRBD1 (5 bases). The germline CDR1 and CDR2 sequences are SEHNR and FQNEAQ (reference sequence). The ends were cut back, 5 bases at V and 5 bases at J, with 15 bases in the middle. The length of the CDR3 is 15 residues. DNA for the CDR3: TGTGCCAGCAGCCCCAGAGCAGGGCTAACCGGGGAGCTGTTTTTT. This translates into CASSPRAGLTGELFF.

There are a few counts of this clonotype. This sequence joins TRBV20-1 and TRBJ2-5, with D perhaps matching TRBD2 (6 bases). Germline V lookup: CDR1 DFQATT, CDR2 SNEGSKA (reference sequence). V lost 0 bases to trimming and J lost 1 base, with 15 bases between them. There are 16 residues in the CDR3. The chain's CDR3 is CSARDPQDYFQETQYF. CDR3 nucleotide sequence: TGCAGTGCTAGAGATCCCCAGGACTACTTCCAAGAGACCCAGTACTTC.

CDR3 coding DNA: TGTGCCAGCAGTTTGGGTTTTGATAATTCACCCCTCCACTTT. Its protein product is CASSLGFDNSPLHF. The rearrangement links TRBV6-5 to TRBJ1-6; the D is unclear. This CDR3 region has 14 residues. V gave up 4 bases and J gave up 5 bases, with 9 bases separating them. Germline V gene lookup returns CDR1 MNHEY and CDR2 SVGAGI.

The rearrangement uses TRBV19 and TRBJ2-1; 9 bases are shared with TRBD2. V gave up 7 bases and J gave up 6 bases; unmatched junction bases: 10. CDR1 and CDR2 (germline): LNHDA, SQIVND (reference sequence). The CDR3 length is 15 residues. The CDR3 spells CASKVSAGGSNEQFF. The CDR3 DNA is TGTGCCAGTAAGGTGTCGGCGGGGGGGAGCAATGAGCAGTTCTTC. The full variable domain, its missing parts supplied by reference TRBV19 and TRBJ2-1, is DGGITQSPKYLFRKEGQNVTLSCEQNLNHDAMYWYRQDPGQGLRLIYYSQIVNDFQKGDIAEGYSVSREKKESFPLTVTSAQKNPTAFYLCASKVSAGGSNEQFFGPGTRLTVL.

This clonotype turned up a few times. The genes are TRBV18 and TRBJ1-2; D gene uncertain. This CDR3 comprises 14 residues. The germline gives CDR1 KGHSH, CDR2 LQKENI. The V end lost 5 bases, the J end lost 8 bases, and 18 bases lay between the germline ends. CDR3 amino acids: CASSAANSDVGYTF. The CDR3 nucleotides are TGTGCCAGCTCAGCGGCAAACTCGGATGTAGGCTACACCTTC.

This CDR3 reads CASSSYTDPTGGSGYTF. CDR3 DNA: TGTGCCAGCAGCTCCTACACTGACCCTACAGGGGGCTCTGGCTACACCTTC. The chain couples TRBV7-6 to TRBJ1-2, with 9 nucleotides matching TRBD1. V shed 4 bases, J shed 7 bases, and the junction held 16 bases outside the gene matches. Germline values: CDR1 SGHVS, CDR2 FNYEAQ. CDR3 length equals 17 residues.

This clonotype was seen more than once but under ten times. The chain links TRBV7-2 to TRBJ2-7, with TRBD2 matching over 16 bases. Germline V gene data show CDR1 as SGHTA and CDR2 as FQGNSA. The length of the CDR3 is 16 residues. Trimming removed 5 bases from V and 7 bases from J; junction bases left unmatched: 8. Written as DNA, the CDR3 is TGTGCCAGCAGCCCCGGGACTAGCGGGGGGGCCGCTGAGCAGTACTTC. Translation gives CASSPGTSGGAAEQYF. The variable domain in full, completed from reference TRBV7-2 and TRBJ2-7, reads GAGVSQSPSNKVTEKGKDVELRCDPISGHTALYWYRQSLGQGLEFLIYFQGNSAPDKSGLPSDRFSAERTGGSVSTLTIQRTQQEDSAVYLCASSPGTSGGAAEQYFGPGTRLTVT.

V and J are TRBV30 and TRBJ1-4; D is possibly TRBD1 (5 bases). Trimming left V 1 base short and J 10 bases short, with 13 bases between. Germline CDR1 and CDR2: GTSNPN and SVGIG (reference sequence). This CDR3 contains 13 residues. For the CDR3, the DNA is TGTGCCTGGAGTGACGGGACCCCTGGAAAACTGTTTTTT. Its protein is CAWSDGTPGKLFF. Looking up the rest from reference TRBV30 and TRBJ1-4 gives the full variable domain: SQTIHQWPATLVQPVGSPLSLECTVEGTSNPNLYWYRQAAGRGLQLLFYSVGIGQISSEVPQNLSASRPQDRQFILSSKKLLLSDSGFYLCAWSDGTPGKLFFGSGTQLSVL.

J is TRBJ1-2 and V is TRBV5-6; maybe TRBD1 (6 bases). The CDR3 extends over 15 amino acids. CDR1 is SGHDT and CDR2 is YYEEEE in the germline V gene. Trimming removed 4 bases at V and 8 bases at J, with 21 bases between. As DNA, the CDR3 is TGTGCCAGCAGCAACAGCGACAGGCCAAGACGGGGCTACACCTTC. This encodes CASSNSDRPRRGYTF.

This clonotype showed up just a few times. The V call is TRBV12-3 or TRBV12-4, the J call TRBJ2-7; D is undetermined. The CDR3 is 14 residues long. V was pared by 1 base and J by 2 bases, with 9 bases between. The CDR3 loop reads CASSLGPITYEQYF. The CDR3 region has the DNA TGTGCCAGCAGTTTAGGCCCGATTACCTACGAGCAGTACTTC.

This clonotype was recorded only once. The J gene is TRBJ1-6, the V gene TRBV7-9; tentative D call: TRBD1 (6 bases). The CDR3 loop spans 17 amino acids. CDR1 is SEHNR and CDR2 is FQNEAQ in the germline V gene (reference sequence). V was trimmed by 0 bases and J by 0 bases, leaving 9 bases between them. The CDR3 reads CASSLAPDSSYNSPLHF. CDR3 DNA: TGTGCCAGCAGCTTAGCTCCGGACAGCTCCTATAATTCACCCCTCCACTTT.

This clonotype was counted only a few times. This chain joins TRBV20-1 and TRBJ2-7; TRBD1 aligns across 8 bases. Germline V CDR1 and CDR2: DFQATT, SNEGSKA (reference sequence). The trim removed 2 bases at V and 1 base at J, leaving 4 bases unmatched. The CDR3 is 14 residues long. Here the CDR3 reads CSARRTGPSYEQYV. The CDR3 region has the DNA TGCAGTGCTAGAAGGACAGGGCCTTCCTACGAGCAGTACGTC.

This sequence joins TRBV7-2 and TRBJ2-7; D uncertain. The CDR3 totals 13 residues. V gave up 5 bases and J gave up 4 bases, with 12 bases separating them. Germline lookup yields CDR1 SGHTA and CDR2 FQGNSA. The CDR3 reads CASSPDPSYEQYV. CDR3 nucleotides: TGTGCCAGCAGCCCCGACCCCTCTTACGAGCAGTACGTC.

The rearrangement joins TRBV29-1 to TRBJ2-3; perhaps TRBD2 as D (5 bases). The CDR3 has 13 amino acids. The germline gives CDR1 SQVTM, CDR2 ANQGSEA. The V gene lost 6 bases and the J gene lost 4 bases, with 14 bases spanning the gap. The CDR3 reads CSVESGQSDTQYF. CDR3 coding DNA: TGCAGCGTCGAGAGCGGTCAATCAGATACGCAGTATTTT.

The table lists this clonotype with a few counts. The V call is TRBV4-3, the J call TRBJ1-1; D is uncertain. Germline CDR1 LGHNA, CDR2 YSLEER. This CDR3 comprises 16 residues. The V gene lost 0 bases and the J gene lost 4 bases, with 15 bases spanning the gap. CDR3 in amino acids: CASSQDVQPRATEAFF. As DNA, the CDR3 is TGCGCCAGCAGCCAAGATGTCCAGCCGCGGGCCACTGAAGCTTTCTTT.

This clonotype has only a few counts. This chain joins TRBV20-1 and TRBJ1-5, with no clear D. The ends were cut back, 6 bases at V and 8 bases at J, with 20 bases in the middle. There are 14 residues in the CDR3. Germline assignment: CDR1 DFQATT and CDR2 SNEGSKA (reference sequence). The CDR3: CSALHGKGTEPQHF. The CDR3 nucleotides read TGCAGTGCCCTCCACGGGAAGGGAACCGAGCCCCAGCATTTT.

This clonotype was counted between two and nine times. The chain joins TRBV7-9 to TRBJ2-5; TRBD2 might be the D (6 bases). CDR3 length equals 15 residues. V was shortened by 1 base and J by 1 base, with 10 bases between the two germline ends. Germline lookup yields CDR1 SEHNR and CDR2 FQNEAQ (reference sequence). CDR3 coding DNA: TGTGCCAGCAGCTTAGAGAGGACTACCCAAGAGACCCAGTACTTC. Its protein product is CASSLERTTQETQYF. The complete variable domain, with remaining parts taken from reference TRBV7-9 and TRBJ2-5, reads DTGVSQNPRHKITKRGQNVTFRCDPISEHNRLYWYRQTLGQGPEFLTYFQNEAQLEKSRLLSDRFSAERPKGSFSTLEIQRTEQGDSAMYLCASSLERTTQETQYFGPGTRLLVL.

This clonotype appeared many times. V usage is TRBV11-2 and J usage is TRBJ2-3; 11 nucleotides agree with TRBD2. The CDR3 length is 19 residues. With V trimmed by 1 base and J by 0 bases, 9 bases remained unmatched. Germline CDR1 reads SGHAT; CDR2 reads FQNNGV. In nucleotides, the CDR3 is TGTGCCAGCAGCTTAGTTAGCGGGGGGGATCTAGCCAGCACAGATACGCAGTATTTT. Residues: CASSLVSGGDLASTDTQYF.

This chain uses TRBV25-1 with TRBJ2-5, with D tentatively TRBD1 or TRBD2 (6 bases each). From germline, CDR1 is MGHDK and CDR2 SYGVNS. This CDR3 region has 15 residues. The V end lost 11 bases, the J end lost 4 bases, and 23 bases lay between the germline ends. The CDR3 reads CASGEETGLGETQYF. Here the CDR3 DNA reads TGTGCCTCGGGGGAAGAAACAGGGTTGGGAGAGACCCAGTACTTC.

In its sample, this clonotype was seen many times. The chain carries TRBV18 and TRBJ1-1; D is unclear. The V gene lost 2 bases and the J gene lost 1 base, with 8 bases spanning the gap. The germline gives CDR1 KGHSH, CDR2 LQKENI. The CDR3 contains 14 residues. The CDR3 DNA follows: TGTGCCAGCTCACCAACGGCGACGAACACTGAAGCTTTCTTT. Translation gives CASSPTATNTEAFF.

The rearrangement uses TRBV4-3 and TRBJ1-6; perhaps TRBD1 as D (5 bases). This CDR3 is 13 amino acids long. The germline V and J ends were trimmed by 4 bases and 16 bases, with 17 bases remaining between them. Germline V gene data show CDR1 as LGHNA and CDR2 as YSLEER. This CDR3 is CASSPTGGVPLHF. The CDR3 DNA is TGCGCCAGCAGCCCTACTGGGGGTGTCCCGCTCCACTTT.

This chain connects TRBV12-3 or TRBV12-4 to TRBJ2-1; maybe TRBD1 (7 bases). The CDR3 is 13 residues long. V was cut by 6 bases and J by 11 bases, with 17 bases left in between. The CDR3 loop is CASSPSQGGQQFF. The CDR3, as DNA: TGTGCCAGCAGCCCCTCGCAGGGGGGTCAGCAGTTCTTC.

This chain links TRBV4-1 with TRBJ2-7; 7 nucleotides agree with TRBD1. Germline lookup yields CDR1 MGHRA and CDR2 YSYEKL. The CDR3 sequence is 15 residues long. Unmatched junction bases numbered 5, after V lost 3 bases and J lost 0 bases. The CDR3 DNA is TGCGCCAGCAGCCAGGAACAGGGGAACTCCTACGAGCAGTACTTC. It codes for CASSQEQGNSYEQYF.

V is TRBV6-2 or TRBV6-3 and J is TRBJ2-3, with a possible D match to TRBD1 (6 bases). Trimming shortened V by 5 bases and J by 1 base, and 16 bases separated the two germline ends. Looked up from germline, CDR1 is MNHEY and CDR2 is SVGEGT. The CDR3 runs 16 residues. The chain's CDR3 is CASSDLQGGGTDTQYF. CDR3 nucleotides: TGTGCCAGCAGTGACCTACAGGGTGGGGGCACAGATACGCAGTATTTT.

This clonotype was detected ten times or more. This chain uses TRBV27 with TRBJ1-6; 11 nucleotides agree with TRBD1. This CDR3 has 17 residues. Germline V CDR1 and CDR2: MNHEY, SMNVEV (reference sequence). The V segment lost 5 bases and the J segment 10 bases; nucleotides outside the gene matches: 13. The CDR3 nucleotides are TGTGCCAGCAGTCCGGACAGGGGGCGCGGAGGCTTGTCACCCCTCCACTTT. Translated: CASSPDRGRGGLSPLHF.

The V and J genes are TRBV2 and TRBJ2-7; TRBD1 is a possible D gene (5 bases). The CDR3 is 14 amino acids. CDR1 SNHLY and CDR2 FYNNEI come from the germline V gene. V lost 5 bases to trimming and J lost 5 bases, with 16 bases between them. Written as DNA, the CDR3 is TGTGCCAGCAGTCCTGGGGCGCGCGCCGACGAGCAGTACTTC. Translating gives CASSPGARADEQYF.

This clonotype was observed many times. The gene calls are TRBV5-1 and TRBJ2-2; no firm D call. CDR3 length equals 15 residues. Trimming stripped 0 bases from V and 0 bases from J, with 6 bases between. Germline V gene sequence: CDR1 SGHRS, CDR2 YFSETQ. This chain's CDR3 is CASSLGPTNTGELFF. In nucleotides, the CDR3 is TGCGCCAGCAGCTTGGGACCGACGAACACCGGGGAGCTGTTTTTT.